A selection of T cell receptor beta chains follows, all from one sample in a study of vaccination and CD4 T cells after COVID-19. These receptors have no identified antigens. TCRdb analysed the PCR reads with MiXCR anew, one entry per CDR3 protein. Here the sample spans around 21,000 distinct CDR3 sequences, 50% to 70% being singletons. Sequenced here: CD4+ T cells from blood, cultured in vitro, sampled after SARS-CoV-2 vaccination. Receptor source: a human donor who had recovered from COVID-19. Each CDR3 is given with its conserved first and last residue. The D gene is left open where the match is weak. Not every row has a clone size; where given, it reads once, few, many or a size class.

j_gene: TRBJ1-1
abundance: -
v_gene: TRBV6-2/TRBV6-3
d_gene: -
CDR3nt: TGTGCCAGCAGTTACGGACGGCTGAACACTGAAGCTTTCTTT
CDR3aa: CASSYGRLNTEAFF

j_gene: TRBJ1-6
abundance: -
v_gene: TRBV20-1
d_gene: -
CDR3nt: TGCAGTGCTAGAGATTTGGATTCACCCCTCCACTTT
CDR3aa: CSARDLDSPLHF

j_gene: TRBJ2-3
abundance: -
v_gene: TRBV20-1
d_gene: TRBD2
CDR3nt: TGCAGTGCGCAAGACCGCCCGGGACTAGCGGGAGGGCCGTCGTTAGATACGCAGTATTTT
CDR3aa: CSAQDRPGLAGGPSLDTQYF

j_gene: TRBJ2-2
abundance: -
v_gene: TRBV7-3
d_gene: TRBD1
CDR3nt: TGTGCCAGCAGCTGGAGGACAGGGGCCCACACCGGGGAGCTGTTTTTT
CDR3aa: CASSWRTGAHTGELFF

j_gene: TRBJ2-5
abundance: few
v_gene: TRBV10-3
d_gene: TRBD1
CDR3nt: TGTGCCATCAGTGAACCCGGGACAGGGGAAAGAGCCGTCCAAGAGACCCAGTACTTC
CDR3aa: CAISEPGTGERAVQETQYF

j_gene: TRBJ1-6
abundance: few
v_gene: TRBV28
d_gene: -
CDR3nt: TGTGCCAGCAGTTCGCGGGGCTTTGACAGGAGCTGGGAACCCCTCCACTTT
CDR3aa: CASSSRGFDRSWEPLHF

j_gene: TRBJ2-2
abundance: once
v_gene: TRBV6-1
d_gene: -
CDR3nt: TGTGCCAGCAAGACAGGCTTTAACACCGGGGAGCTGTTTTTT
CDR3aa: CASKTGFNTGELFF

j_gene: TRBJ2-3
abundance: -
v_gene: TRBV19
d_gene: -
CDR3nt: TGTGCCAGTAGTATTCTCCCTGACAGGACCGAAAGAGATACGCAGTATTTT
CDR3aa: CASSILPDRTERDTQYF

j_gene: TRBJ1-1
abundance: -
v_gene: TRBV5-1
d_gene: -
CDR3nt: TGCGCCAGCAGCTTGGGGGACACTGAAGCTTTCTTT
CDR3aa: CASSLGDTEAFF

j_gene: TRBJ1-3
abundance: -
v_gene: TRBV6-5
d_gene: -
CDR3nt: TGTGCCAGCAGTTACGGGGGGCGTGGAAACACCATATATTTT
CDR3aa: CASSYGGRGNTIYF

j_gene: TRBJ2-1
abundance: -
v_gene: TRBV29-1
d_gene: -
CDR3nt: TGCAGCGGGGGTATAGGCCAGCATGAGCAGTTCTTC
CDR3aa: CSGGIGQHEQFF

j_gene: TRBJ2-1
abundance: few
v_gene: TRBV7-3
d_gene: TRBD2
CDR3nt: TGTGCCAGCAGCGCCGGGACTAGCGCCTACAATGAGCAGTTCTTC
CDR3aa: CASSAGTSAYNEQFF

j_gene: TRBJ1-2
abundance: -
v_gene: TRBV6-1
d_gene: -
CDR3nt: TGTGCCAGCAGTGAAGGCGGGCGGACGGGGGGAAATGGCTACACCTTC
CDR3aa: CASSEGGRTGGNGYTF

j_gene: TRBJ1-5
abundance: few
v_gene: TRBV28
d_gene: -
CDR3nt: TGTGCCAGCAGAACCCCGGGAGGCATTCAGCCCCAGCATTTT
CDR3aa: CASRTPGGIQPQHF

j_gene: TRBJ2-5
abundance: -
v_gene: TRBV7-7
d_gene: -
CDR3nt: TGTGCCAGCAGCTTAGGCCAGACCACCCAAGAGACCCAGTACTTC
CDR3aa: CASSLGQTTQETQYF

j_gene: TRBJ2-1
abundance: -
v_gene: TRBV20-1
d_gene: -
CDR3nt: TGCAGTGCTAGAGAGACAGCTGACAATGAGCAGTTCTTC
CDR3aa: CSARETADNEQFF

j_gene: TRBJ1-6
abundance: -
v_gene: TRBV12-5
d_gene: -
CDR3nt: TGTGCTAGTGGCAGGGTTGGAGGTTCACCCCTCCACTTT
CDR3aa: CASGRVGGSPLHF

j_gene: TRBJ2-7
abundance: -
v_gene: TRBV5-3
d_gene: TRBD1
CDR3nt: TGTGCCAGCAGCTGGGGACAGGGGATCTACGAGCAGTACTTC
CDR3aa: CASSWGQGIYEQYF

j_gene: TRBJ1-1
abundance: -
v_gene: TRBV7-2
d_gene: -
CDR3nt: TGTGCCAGCAGCTTAAGTCCGGGGTTGATCATGAACACTGAAGCTTTCTTT
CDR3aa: CASSLSPGLIMNTEAFF

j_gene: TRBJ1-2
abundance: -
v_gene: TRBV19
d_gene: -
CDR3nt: TGTGCCAGTAAGTCACAGGGTGCGCTGGTTGGTGGCTACACCTTC
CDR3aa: CASKSQGALVGGYTF

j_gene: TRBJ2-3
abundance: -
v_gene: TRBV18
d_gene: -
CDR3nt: TGTGCCAGCTCACCGAGCTCGGGGGATACGCAGTATTTT
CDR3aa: CASSPSSGDTQYF

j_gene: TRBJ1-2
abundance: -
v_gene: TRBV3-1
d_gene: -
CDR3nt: TGTGCCAGCAGCCAAGATAGGGGGGACGACCTCTATGGCTACACCTTC
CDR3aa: CASSQDRGDDLYGYTF

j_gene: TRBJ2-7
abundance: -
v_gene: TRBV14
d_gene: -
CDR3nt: TGTGCCAGCAGCCGGGACTGGCAAAGCTCCTACGAGCAGTACTTC
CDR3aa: CASSRDWQSSYEQYF

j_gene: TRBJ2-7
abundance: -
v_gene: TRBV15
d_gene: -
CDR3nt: TGTGCCACCAGCAGAGATCTAAACAGAGCCTACGAGCAGTACTTC
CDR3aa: CATSRDLNRAYEQYF